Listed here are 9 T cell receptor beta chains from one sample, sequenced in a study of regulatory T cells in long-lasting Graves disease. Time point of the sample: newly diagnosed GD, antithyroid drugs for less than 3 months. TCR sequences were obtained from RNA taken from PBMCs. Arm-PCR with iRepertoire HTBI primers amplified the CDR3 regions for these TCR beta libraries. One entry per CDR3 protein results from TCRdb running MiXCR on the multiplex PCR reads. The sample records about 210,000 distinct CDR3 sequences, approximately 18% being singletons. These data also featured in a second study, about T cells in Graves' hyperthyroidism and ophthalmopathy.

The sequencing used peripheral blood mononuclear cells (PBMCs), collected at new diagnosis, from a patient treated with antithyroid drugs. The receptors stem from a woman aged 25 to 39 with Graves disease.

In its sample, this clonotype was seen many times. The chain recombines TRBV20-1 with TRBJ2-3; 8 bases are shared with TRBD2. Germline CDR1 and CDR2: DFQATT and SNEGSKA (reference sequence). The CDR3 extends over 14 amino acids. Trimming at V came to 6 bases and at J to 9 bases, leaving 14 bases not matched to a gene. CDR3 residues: CSAAGTREGKTQYF. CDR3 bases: TGCAGTGCAGCCGGGACTAGAGAGGGGAAGACGCAGTATTTT.

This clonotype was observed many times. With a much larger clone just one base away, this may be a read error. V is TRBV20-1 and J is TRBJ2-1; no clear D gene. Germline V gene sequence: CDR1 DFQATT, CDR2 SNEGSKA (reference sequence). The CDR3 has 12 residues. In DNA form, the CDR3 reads TGCAGTGCTAGAGATGGCAGGAATGAGCAGCTCTTC. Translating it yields CSARDGRNEQLF.

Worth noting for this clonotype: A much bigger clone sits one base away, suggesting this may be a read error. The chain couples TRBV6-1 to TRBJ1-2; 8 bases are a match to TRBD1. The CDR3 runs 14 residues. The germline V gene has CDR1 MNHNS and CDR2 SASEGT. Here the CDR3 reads CAGSPTQGGNGYTF. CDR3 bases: TGTGCCGGCAGCCCAACACAGGGGGGGAATGGCTACACCTTC.

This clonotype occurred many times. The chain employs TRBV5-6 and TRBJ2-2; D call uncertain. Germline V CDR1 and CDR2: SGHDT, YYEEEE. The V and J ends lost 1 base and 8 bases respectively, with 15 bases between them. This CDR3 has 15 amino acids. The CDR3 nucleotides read TGTGCCAGCAGCTTGAACAGCCTGAGTAAAGGGGAGCTGTTTTTT. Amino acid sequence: CASSLNSLSKGELFF.

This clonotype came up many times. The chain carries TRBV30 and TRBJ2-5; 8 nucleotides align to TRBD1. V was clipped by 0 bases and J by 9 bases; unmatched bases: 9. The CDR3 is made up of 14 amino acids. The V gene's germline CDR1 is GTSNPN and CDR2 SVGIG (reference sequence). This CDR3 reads CAWSVGQGVWSQYF. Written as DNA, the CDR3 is TGTGCCTGGAGTGTCGGACAGGGAGTGTGGTCCCAGTACTTC.

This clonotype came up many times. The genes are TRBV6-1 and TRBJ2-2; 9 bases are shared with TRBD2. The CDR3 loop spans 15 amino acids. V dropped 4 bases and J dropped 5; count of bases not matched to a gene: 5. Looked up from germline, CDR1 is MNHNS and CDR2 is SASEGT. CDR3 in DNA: TGTGCCAGCAGTGTGGCTAGCGGGATGACCGGGGAGCTGTTTTTT. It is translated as CASSVASGMTGELFF.

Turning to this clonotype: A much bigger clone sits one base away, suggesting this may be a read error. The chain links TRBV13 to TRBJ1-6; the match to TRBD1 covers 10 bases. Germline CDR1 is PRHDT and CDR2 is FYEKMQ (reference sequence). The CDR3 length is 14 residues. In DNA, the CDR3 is TGTGCCAGCAGCCAAGGGACAGGGGTTCAACCCCCCCACTTT. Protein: CASSQGTGVQPPHF.

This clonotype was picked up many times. CDR3 coding DNA: TGTGCCAGTAGACCGGGGGTCGGGGATATCAAGTATGAGCAGTTCTTC. Translation gives CASRPGVGDIKYEQFF. J is TRBJ2-1 and V is TRBV19; TRBD2 is a possible D gene (6 bases). The length of the CDR3 is 16 residues. Germline assignment: CDR1 LNHDA and CDR2 SQIVND (reference sequence). Between the trimmed V and J ends, which lost 6 bases and 8 bases, there was a span of 23 bases. Drawing the rest from reference TRBV19 and TRBJ2-1, the complete variable domain is DGGITQSPKYLFRKEGQNVTLSCEQNLNHDAMYWYRQDPGQGLRLIYYSQIVNDFQKGDIAEGYSVSREKKESFPLTVTSAQKNPTAFYLCASRPGVGDIKYEQFFGPGTRLTVL.

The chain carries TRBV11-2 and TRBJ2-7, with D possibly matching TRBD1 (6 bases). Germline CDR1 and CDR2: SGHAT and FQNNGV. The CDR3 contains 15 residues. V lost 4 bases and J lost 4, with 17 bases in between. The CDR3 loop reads CASSSLGGLGYEQYF. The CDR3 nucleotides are TGTGCCAGCAGCTCCCTAGGGGGTTTGGGATACGAGCAGTACTTC.